This TCR beta chain was sequenced for a study of T cells in Graves' hyperthyroidism and ophthalmopathy. RNA transcripts served as the template for amplifying TCR beta CDR3 regions. A set of HTBI primers served as the primers for a first-round RT-PCR of the TCR CDR3. MiXCR was run by TCRdb on the multiplex PCR reads, yielding one entry per CDR3 protein. The data hold 450,000 to 600,000 distinct CDR3 sequences, with roughly 21% observed a single time. This clonotype was detected a few times. Germline V gene sequence: CDR1 SQVTM, CDR2 ANQGSEA. Trimming removed 2 bases at V and 5 bases at J, with 7 bases between. The CDR3 loop spans 11 amino acids.

The sequenced sample was blood. The sequence was obtained from a man aged 35 to 55 with Graves' ophthalmopathy. The chain employs TRBV29-1 and TRBJ2-7; D unclear. CDR3 bases: TGCAGCGTTGAAACGGGTAACGAGCAGTACTTC. The encoded protein is CSVETGNEQYF.